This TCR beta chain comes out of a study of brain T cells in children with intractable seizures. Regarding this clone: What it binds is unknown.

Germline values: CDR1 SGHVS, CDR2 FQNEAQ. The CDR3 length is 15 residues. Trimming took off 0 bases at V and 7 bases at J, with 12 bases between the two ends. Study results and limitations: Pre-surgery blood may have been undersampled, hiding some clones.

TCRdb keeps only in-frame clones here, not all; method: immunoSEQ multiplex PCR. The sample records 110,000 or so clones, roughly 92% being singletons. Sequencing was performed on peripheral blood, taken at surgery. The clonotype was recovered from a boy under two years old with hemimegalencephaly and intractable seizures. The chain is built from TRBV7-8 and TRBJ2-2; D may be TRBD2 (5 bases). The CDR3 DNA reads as TGTGCCAGCAGCTTAGCGGGAGATGGCAGCGGGGAGCTGTTTTTT. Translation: CASSLAGDGSGELFF.